This T cell receptor beta chain was identified in a study of cytomegalovirus exposure and HLA in healthy donors. General study findings and limits: An analysis was carried out later, and it reportedly showed fewer N-insertions in an Asian-associated ancestry cluster than the approximately 670-donor mean. A later analysis linked a missense DCLRE1C variant to TCR beta V- and J-gene trimming.

Researchers ran the PCR with 60 Vbeta and 13 Jbeta primers. Clones were sequenced by immunoSEQ multiplex PCR, and TCRdb holds only the in-frame ones, with some missing. The table includes almost 200,000 clones, roughly 85% detected once. The donors, nominally healthy at sampling, likely had unrecorded immune exposures. To note about this clone: Its specificity is not known.

V gave up 5 bases and J gave up 6 bases; unmatched junction bases: 5. The CDR3 extends over 14 amino acids. The germline gives CDR1 SGHAT, CDR2 FQNNGV. This chain connects TRBV11-2 to TRBJ2-1, with 9 bases that match TRBD1. Sequencing was carried out using PBMCs. This sequence originates from a woman aged 50 to 60 in good health and CMV-seronegative. The CDR3, as DNA: TGTGCCAGCAGCCTGGACAGGGGAGGCAATGAGCAGTTCTTC. It specifies CASSLDRGGNEQFF. The whole variable domain, filled in from reference TRBV11-2 and TRBJ2-1, reads EAGVAQSPRYKIIEKRQSVAFWCNPISGHATLYWYQQILGQGPKLLIQFQNNGVVDDSQLPKDRFSAERLKGVDSTLKIQPAKLEDSAVYLCASSLDRGGNEQFFGPGTRLTVL.